The clone carrying this T cell receptor (beta chain) showed up just a few times. Its antigen remains unidentified. Each CDR3 protein gets one entry after TCRdb re-called the RACE reads with MiXCR. The sample carries roughly 49,000 distinct CDR3 sequences, about 4.5% recorded once. This entry belongs to a study of human T cells and chemical hapten exposure. General study points: The number of TCRs over 1 in 1000 frequency stayed unchanged after DPC.

Time point indicated: healthy volunteer bleed at 2 weeks. Extraction of total RNA was performed on unfractionated whole blood. The V end was cut by 5 bases, the J end by 7 bases, with 11 bases between. CDR1 is SQVTM and CDR2 is ANQGSEA in the germline V gene. The CDR3 has 11 amino acids. The receptor was derived from a female donor in good health. Some clones in this sample may be carry-over from other donors' samples. Source material: whole blood. The chain couples TRBV29-1 to TRBJ1-1; D is possibly TRBD1 (5 bases). CDR3 protein: CSVRDDSEAFF. The CDR3 region has the DNA TGCAGCGTTAGAGATGACAGTGAAGCTTTCTTT.